This T cell receptor beta chain is from a study of blood T cells in healthy people across ages. Combining a sample-barcoded 5' primer with a J-beta primer mix, a second PCR ran for about 7 to 11 cycles. The authors tagged each cDNA molecule using a template-switch adaptor with 12 random nucleotides. Every sample produced at least 2.5 million CDR3-containing paired-end reads. Via MiXCR, TCRdb re-called the 5' RACE reads, giving one row per CDR3 protein. The profile shows roughly 1.9 million distinct CDR3 sequences, roughly two fifths of them singletons. CDR1 and CDR2 from the germline V gene are SGHTA and FQGNSA. V dropped 2 bases and J dropped 0; count of bases not matched to a gene: 1. CDR3 length equals 15 residues. This clonotype was seen a few times. Its antigen remains unidentified. Whole-study findings and limits: Diversity estimated from one million T cells was considered an underestimate.

The genes are TRBV7-2 and TRBJ1-3; the match to TRBD1 covers 7 bases. The sequence derives from a human donor in good health. The sample was blood. CDR3 sequence (DNA): TGTGCCAGCAGCTTACGGGACAGCTCTGGAAACACCATATATTTT. As protein: CASSLRDSSGNTIYF.